Detailed here is one T cell receptor (beta chain). Its cognate antigen is unknown. The record originates from a study of OX40 agonist ivuxolimab in advanced cancers. Study overall: Dose-escalation patients had hepatocellular carcinoma, melanoma, renal cell or head and neck cancer. Therapy given before enrollment (anti-PD-1, anti-PD-L1 or anti-CTLA-4) was allowed, and under 45% had some. Overall study findings and caveats: In CD8+ T cells, expanded clones were on average more numerous than in CD4+. In the expanded peripheral T cells, antigen specificity was never determined.

Germline CDR1 reads SGHTA; CDR2 reads FQGNSA. The CDR3 is made up of 11 amino acids. With 5 bases removed from V and 3 bases from J, the gap between germline ends came to 5 bases. The repertoire was sequenced with immunoSEQ multiplex PCR; TCRdb's copy has only in-frame clones and lacks some. Found here are about 150,000 clones, 94% of them singletons; the top ten hold approximately 0.3%. This specimen was CD4+ or CD8+ T cells sorted from blood, taken in a trial of the OX40 agonist ivuxolimab. The chain carries TRBV7-2 and TRBJ2-7, with D unclear. The receptor's source is an adult with an advanced solid tumor such as melanoma, head and neck, liver or kidney cancer. In nucleotides, the CDR3 is TGTGCCAGCAGCGCCTACTACGAGCAGTACTTC. Residues: CASSAYYEQYF.